A single sample is the source of the 7 T cell receptor beta chains below, sequenced in a study of technical replicates of blood from a handful of donors. Sequencing was performed with immunoSEQ multiplex PCR; in TCRdb, only in-frame clones are kept and a portion is missing. The sample records roughly 100,000 clones, approximately 95% being singletons. Sequencing was carried out using T cells isolated from PBMCs. These receptors originate from a human donor in good health.

The CDR3 DNA sequence: TGTGCCAGCAGCCCAGGGACAGGGTCCGTTAATGAAAAACTGTTTTTT. Protein: CASSPGTGSVNEKLFF. The chain links TRBV7-9 to TRBJ1-4, with 9 bases matching TRBD1. This CDR3 is 16 amino acids long. V lost 5 bases and J lost 4; bases outside the gene matches: 8. CDR1 and CDR2 (germline): SEHNR, FQNEAQ (reference sequence).

V is TRBV6-1 and J is TRBJ2-7; 9 bases match TRBD1. CDR1 MNHNS and CDR2 SASEGT come from the germline V gene. The CDR3 totals 14 residues. Unmatched junction bases numbered 3, after V lost 6 bases and J lost 0 bases. The CDR3 nucleotides are TGTGCCAGCAGGGGACAGGGAGACTCCTACGAGCAGTACTTC. Its protein product is CASRGQGDSYEQYF.

V is TRBV5-1 and J is TRBJ2-3; D call uncertain. The CDR3 runs to 14 residues. CDR1 is SGHRS and CDR2 is YFSETQ in the germline V gene. Trimming cost V 0 bases and J 0 bases, with 5 bases left between them. CDR3 region: CASSLETSTDTQYF. The CDR3 DNA reads as TGCGCCAGCAGCTTGGAGACTAGCACAGATACGCAGTATTTT. Full variable domain (rest looked up from reference TRBV5-1 and TRBJ2-3): KAGVTQTPRYLIKTRGQQVTLSCSPISGHRSVSWYQQTPGQGLQFLFEYFSETQRNKGNFPGRFSGRQFSNSRSEMNVSTLELGDSALYLCASSLETSTDTQYFGPGTRLTVL.

The gene calls are TRBV5-8 and TRBJ1-2; perhaps TRBD1 as D (6 bases). Germline CDR1 reads SGHTS; CDR2 reads YDEGEE. The CDR3 is made up of 15 amino acids. V was cut by 5 bases and J by 4 bases, with 18 bases left in between. CDR3 sequence reads: CASRRRGGPTYGYTF. CDR3 nucleotide sequence: TGTGCCAGCAGACGAAGGGGGGGACCGACCTATGGCTACACCTTC.

The chain employs TRBV28 and TRBJ1-5; maybe TRBD1 (5 bases). The V gene's germline CDR1 is MDHEN and CDR2 SYDVKM. V lost 4 bases to trimming and J lost 3 bases, with 16 bases between them. This CDR3 contains 16 residues. The CDR3 nucleotides are TGTGCCAGCAGTTCCGTGCCGGGACTAGCCAATCAGCCCCAGCATTTT. Translation: CASSSVPGLANQPQHF.

The rearrangement links TRBV5-6 to TRBJ2-1, with D possibly matching TRBD2 (5 bases). Germline CDR1 SGHDT, CDR2 YYEEEE. V shed 0 bases and J shed 0 bases, with 7 bases lying between them. The CDR3 totals 15 residues. Written as DNA, the CDR3 is TGTGCCAGCAGCTTGGGACTATACTCCTACAATGAGCAGTTCTTC. Amino acids: CASSLGLYSYNEQFF.

This chain uses TRBV5-4 with TRBJ2-7; D perhaps matches TRBD2 (6 bases). The ends were cut back, 0 bases at V and 1 base at J, with 8 bases in the middle. This CDR3 has 14 residues. Germline V gene data show CDR1 as SGHNT and CDR2 as YYREEE (reference sequence). CDR3 DNA sequence: TGTGCCAGCAGCTTGGGAGCGGGTTCCTACGAGCAGTACTTC. This codes for CASSLGAGSYEQYF.